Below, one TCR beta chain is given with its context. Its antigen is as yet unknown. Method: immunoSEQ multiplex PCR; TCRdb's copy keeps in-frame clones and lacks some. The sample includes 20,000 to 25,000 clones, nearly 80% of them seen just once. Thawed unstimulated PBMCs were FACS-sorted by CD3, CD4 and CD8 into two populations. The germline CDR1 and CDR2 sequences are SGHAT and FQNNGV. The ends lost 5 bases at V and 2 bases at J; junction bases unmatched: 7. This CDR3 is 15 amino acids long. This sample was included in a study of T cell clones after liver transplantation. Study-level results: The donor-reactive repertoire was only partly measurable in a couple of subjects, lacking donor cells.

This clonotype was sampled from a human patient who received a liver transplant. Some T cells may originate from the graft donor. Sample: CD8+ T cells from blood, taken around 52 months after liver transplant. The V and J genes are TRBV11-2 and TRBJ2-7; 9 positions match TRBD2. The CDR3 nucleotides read TGTGCCAGCAGCCTTTCCGCGGGGGGGGCCTACGAGCAGTACTTC. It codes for CASSLSAGGAYEQYF.